These T cell receptor beta chains were read from a single sample in a study of CD8 T cells in Susac syndrome. TCRdb redid the calling of the immunoSEQ multiplex PCR reads with MiXCR, one entry per CDR3 protein. The repertoire consists of around 110,000 distinct CDR3 sequences, with over 90% occurring once and the leading ten covering about 0.28%. The sample consisted of CD8+ T cells from PBMCs. The receptors originated from a human donor with Susac syndrome. Each CDR3 is given with its conserved first and last residue. A D gene is named only where the DNA matches it firmly. The size of a clone is reported for some rows only, either as once, few or many, or as a class for expanded clones.

TRBV23-1	.	.	TRBJ1-4	TGCGCCAGCAGTCGATCCGAGATGAAACTGTTTTTT	CASSRSEMKLFF
TRBV18	.	.	TRBJ2-2	TGTGCCAGCTCACCACCCTTGCGAGAGGCCACCGGGGAGCTGTTTTTT	CASSPPLREATGELFF
TRBV29-1	once	TRBD2	TRBJ2-5	TGCAGCGTTGATGGGCTAGCGGGGGGGTGGCAAGAGACCCAGTACTTC	CSVDGLAGGWQETQYF
TRBV5-4	once	.	TRBJ2-3	TGTGCCAGCAGCTTGGGGTGGGAAGTAGGCACAGATACGCAGTATTTT	CASSLGWEVGTDTQYF
TRBV20-1	.	.	TRBJ2-5	TGCAGTGCTGACGATCCGGAGGGTCAGTACTTC	CSADDPEGQYF
TRBV25-1	.	.	TRBJ1-4	TGTGCCAGCGGGACCTTTGGTAGTGAAAAACTGTTTTTT	CASGTFGSEKLFF
TRBV27	.	.	TRBJ2-5	TGTGCCAGCAGTTTATGGCCAACTCAAGAGACCCAGTACTTC	CASSLWPTQETQYF
TRBV29-1	once	TRBD1	TRBJ1-2	TGCAGCGTTGTACCCTCTGACAGGGATGGCTACACCTTC	CSVVPSDRDGYTF
TRBV11-2	.	.	TRBJ2-5	TGTGCCAGCAGCTTACTAGTAGAAGAGACCCAGTACTTC	CASSLLVEETQYF
TRBV20-1	once	.	TRBJ2-2	TGCAGTGCTGTCCGGTCCTTACCCGGGGAGCTGTTTTTT	CSAVRSLPGELFF
TRBV28	once	.	TRBJ2-7	TGTGCCAGCAGCGTGAGGGGGGCCTACGAGCAGTACTTC	CASSVRGAYEQYF
TRBV7-9	.	.	TRBJ2-7	TGTGCCAGCAGCTCCCGGGCCACCGCTGGCGAGCAGTACTTC	CASSSRATAGEQYF
TRBV29-1	.	.	TRBJ1-2	TGCAGCGTTGGTTCCGTATATGGCTACACCTTC	CSVGSVYGYTF
TRBV6-5	.	TRBD1	TRBJ2-1	TGTGCCAGCAGTATGACAGGGGAAAAGGGGAATGAGCAGTTCTTC	CASSMTGEKGNEQFF
TRBV19	.	.	TRBJ1-5	TGTGCCAGTAAGGCGGCGGAGTTTTATAGCAATCAGCCCCAGCATTTT	CASKAAEFYSNQPQHF
TRBV5-1	.	.	TRBJ2-6	TGCGCCAGCAATGTCAGGTCCTCTGGGGCCAACGTCCTGACTTTC	CASNVRSSGANVLTF
TRBV7-9	.	TRBD1	TRBJ1-2	TGTGCCAGCAGCCCCAAGAGGGGGCTGGGCTATGGCTACACCTTC	CASSPKRGLGYGYTF
TRBV6-1	once	.	TRBJ2-5	TGTGCCAGCAGTGAACTGAGGGGGGGGGCAGAGACCCAGTACTTC	CASSELRGGAETQYF
TRBV25-1	.	TRBD1	TRBJ2-7	TGTGCCAGCAGTCCACGACAGGACAGGGGCTATTCCTACGAGCAGTACTTC	CASSPRQDRGYSYEQYF
TRBV20-1	.	.	TRBJ2-7	TGCAGTGCTAGAGGCCGGGACGGCCCCTACGAGCAGTACTTC	CSARGRDGPYEQYF
TRBV27	.	TRBD1	TRBJ2-5	TGTGCCAGCAGTTTGGGGGACAGGGGGGAAGAGACCCAGTACTTC	CASSLGDRGEETQYF
TRBV29-1	.	.	TRBJ2-5	TGCAGCGTTCAACACATTACTCCCACCGCACAAGAGACCCAGTACTTC	CSVQHITPTAQETQYF
TRBV3-1	.	TRBD1	TRBJ1-5	TGTGCCAGCAGCCAGGGGGGACAGAGCAATCAGCCCCAGCATTTT	CASSQGGQSNQPQHF
TRBV3-1	.	.	TRBJ2-7	TGTGCCAGCAGCCCCCCTAGAGGGGGGGACTCCTACGAGCAGTACTTC	CASSPPRGGDSYEQYF
TRBV6-6	.	TRBD1	TRBJ2-7	TGTGCCAGCAGGGGACAGGGAGTGTACGAGCAGTACTTC	CASRGQGVYEQYF
TRBV29-1	.	.	TRBJ2-1	TGCAGCGTTGACCCGGGACAAGGGGCCTTGAATGAGCAGTTCTTC	CSVDPGQGALNEQFF
TRBV6-5	.	TRBD2	TRBJ2-7	TGTGCCAGCAGTTGGACTAGCGCAGCCTACGAGCAGTACTTC	CASSWTSAAYEQYF
TRBV12-3/TRBV12-4	.	.	TRBJ2-1	TGTGCCAGCAGCTGGGACTTTAGCTCCTACAATGAGCAGTTCTTC	CASSWDFSSYNEQFF
TRBV20-1	.	TRBD1	TRBJ1-2	TGCAGTGCCTGGACAGGGGAAGACTATGGCTACACCTTC	CSAWTGEDYGYTF
TRBV18	once	TRBD2	TRBJ2-7	TGTGCCAGCTCACCACCGGGACGGGGGGCCTACGAGCAGTACTTC	CASSPPGRGAYEQYF
TRBV9	once	.	TRBJ2-1	TGTGCCAGCAGCGAGGGGTGGAGCTCCTACAATGAGCAGTTCTTC	CASSEGWSSYNEQFF
TRBV7-2	.	.	TRBJ1-2	TGTGCCAGCAGCTTACCCAGAGACTATGGCTACACCTTC	CASSLPRDYGYTF
TRBV5-1	.	TRBD2	TRBJ2-7	TGCGCCAGCAGCTTAGGGAGCGGGGCGGCCTACGAGCAGTACTTC	CASSLGSGAAYEQYF
TRBV7-9	.	TRBD1	TRBJ2-7	TGTGCCAGCAGCCCCGGGACAGGGGGCTTGGATGACTACGAGCAGTACTTC	CASSPGTGGLDDYEQYF
TRBV12-3/TRBV12-4	.	.	TRBJ2-1	TGTGCCAGCAGTTCGCAGGGGCCCCTGTACAATGAGCAGTTCTTC	CASSSQGPLYNEQFF
TRBV4-2	.	.	TRBJ2-1	TGTGCCAGCAGCCCTCCACAGAGCTCCTACAATGAGCAGTTCTTC	CASSPPQSSYNEQFF
TRBV29-1	.	TRBD1	TRBJ2-2	TGCAGCGTTGTACAGGGGGCCGGGGAGCTGTTTTTT	CSVVQGAGELFF
TRBV18	.	TRBD2	TRBJ2-5	TGTGCCAGCTCAACGAGTAGCGGGGGGGCCGAGGAGACCCAGTACTTC	CASSTSSGGAEETQYF
TRBV20-1	.	.	TRBJ1-2	TGCAGTGCTAGAGATTCGAGGGCGGGAAACTATGGCTACACCTTC	CSARDSRAGNYGYTF
TRBV3-1	.	TRBD2	TRBJ2-1	TGTGCCAGCAGCCCCGAGACTAGCGCATACAATGAGCAGTTCTTC	CASSPETSAYNEQFF
TRBV15	.	.	TRBJ2-3	TGTGCCACCAGCAGAGATTGGGGATCAGATACGCAGTATTTT	CATSRDWGSDTQYF
TRBV6-5	.	.	TRBJ2-7	TGTGCCAGCAGCCCGTCTTGGAGCTACGAGCAGTACTTC	CASSPSWSYEQYF
TRBV9	.	.	TRBJ2-3	TGTGCCAGCAGCATCCAGGCCAGGGGCCCCACAGATACGCAGTATTTT	CASSIQARGPTDTQYF
TRBV2	once	TRBD1	TRBJ1-2	TGTGCCAGATCAACCGGACAGGAGACTAACTATGGCTACACCTTC	CARSTGQETNYGYTF
TRBV20-1	.	TRBD2	TRBJ2-5	TGCAGTGCTAGAGAGGGCCTAGCGGGCCAAGAGACCCAGTACTTC	CSAREGLAGQETQYF
TRBV11-2	.	.	TRBJ1-1	TGTGCCAGCAGCTTAGTGGACCCTGAAGCTTTCTTT	CASSLVDPEAFF
TRBV11-2	.	TRBD1	TRBJ1-1	TGTGCCAGCAGCACGACAGGGATGAACACTGAAGCTTTCTTT	CASSTTGMNTEAFF
TRBV27	.	.	TRBJ2-7	TGTGCCAGCAGTTCTGGTCACGACCGTCACTACGAGCAGTACTTC	CASSSGHDRHYEQYF